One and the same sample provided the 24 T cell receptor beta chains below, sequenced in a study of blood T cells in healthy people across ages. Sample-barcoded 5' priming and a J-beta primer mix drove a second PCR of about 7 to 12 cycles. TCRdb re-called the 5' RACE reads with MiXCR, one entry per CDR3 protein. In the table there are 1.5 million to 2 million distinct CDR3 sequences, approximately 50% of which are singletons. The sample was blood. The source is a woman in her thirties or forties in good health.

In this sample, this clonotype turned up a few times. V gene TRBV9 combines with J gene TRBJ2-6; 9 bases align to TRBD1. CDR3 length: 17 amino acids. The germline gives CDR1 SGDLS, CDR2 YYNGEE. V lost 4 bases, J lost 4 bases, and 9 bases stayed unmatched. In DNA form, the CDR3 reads TGTGCCAGCAGCCATACCGGGACAGGGACCGGGGCCAACGTCCTGACTTTC. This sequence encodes CASSHTGTGTGANVLTF.

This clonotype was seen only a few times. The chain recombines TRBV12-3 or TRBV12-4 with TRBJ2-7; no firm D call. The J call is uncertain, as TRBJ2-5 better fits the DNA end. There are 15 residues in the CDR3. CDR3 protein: CASRSGPNPQETQYF. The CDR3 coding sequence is TGTGCCAGCAGATCTGGACCTAATCCACAAGAGACCCAGTACTTC.

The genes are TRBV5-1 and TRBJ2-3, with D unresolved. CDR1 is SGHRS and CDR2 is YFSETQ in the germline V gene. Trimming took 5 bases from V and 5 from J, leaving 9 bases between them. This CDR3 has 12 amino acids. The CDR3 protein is CASRRNIDTQYF. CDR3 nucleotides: TGCGCCAGCAGACGTAATATAGATACGCAGTATTTT. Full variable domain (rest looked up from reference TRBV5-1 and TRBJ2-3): KAGVTQTPRYLIKTRGQQVTLSCSPISGHRSVSWYQQTPGQGLQFLFEYFSETQRNKGNFPGRFSGRQFSNSRSEMNVSTLELGDSALYLCASRRNIDTQYFGPGTRLTVL.

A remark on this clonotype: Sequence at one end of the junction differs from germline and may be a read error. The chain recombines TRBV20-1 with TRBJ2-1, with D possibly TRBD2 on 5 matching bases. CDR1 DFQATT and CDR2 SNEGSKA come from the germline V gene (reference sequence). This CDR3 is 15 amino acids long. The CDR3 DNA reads TGCAGTACTAGAAGAGGGCCCTCCCCCTACAATGAGCAGTTCTTC. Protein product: CSTRRGPSPYNEQFF.

The CDR3 DNA reads TGCAGTGCTAGACGCGGGACTAGCGGGGGTATGGAGACCCAGTACTTC. It codes for CSARRGTSGGMETQYF. The rearrangement links TRBV20-1 to TRBJ2-7, with 14 bases aligning to TRBD2. TRBJ2-5 matches the DNA end more closely, so the J call is doubtful. The CDR3 has 16 amino acids. Germline V CDR1 and CDR2: DFQATT, SNEGSKA (reference sequence).

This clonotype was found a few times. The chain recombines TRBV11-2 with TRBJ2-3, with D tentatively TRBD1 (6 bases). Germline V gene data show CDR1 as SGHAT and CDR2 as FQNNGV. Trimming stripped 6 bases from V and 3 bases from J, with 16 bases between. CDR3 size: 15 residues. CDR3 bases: TGTGCCAGCAGTCAATTTTGGGGGCGGACAGATACGCAGTATTTT. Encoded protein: CASSQFWGRTDTQYF.

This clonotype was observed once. CDR3 coding DNA: TGTGCCAGCAGCTTAGCGGTTTCGTCGAGGAACACTGAAGCTTTCTTT. It specifies CASSLAVSSRNTEAFF. The chain is built from TRBV7-9 and TRBJ1-1; D is undetermined. Per the germline V gene, CDR1 is SEHNR and CDR2 is FQNEAQ (reference sequence). The CDR3 runs 16 residues. Trimming removed 0 bases from V and 1 base from J, with 12 bases in between.

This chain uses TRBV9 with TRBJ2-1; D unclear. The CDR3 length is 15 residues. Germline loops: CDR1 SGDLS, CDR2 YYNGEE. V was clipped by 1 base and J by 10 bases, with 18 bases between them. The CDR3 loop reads CASSVSRAGSPEQFF. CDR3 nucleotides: TGTGCCAGCAGCGTAAGTCGTGCAGGTTCCCCCGAGCAGTTCTTC.

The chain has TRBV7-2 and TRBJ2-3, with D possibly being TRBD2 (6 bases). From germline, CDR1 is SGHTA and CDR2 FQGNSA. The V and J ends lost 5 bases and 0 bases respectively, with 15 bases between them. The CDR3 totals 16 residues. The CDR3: CASSERPGGSTDTQYF. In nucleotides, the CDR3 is TGTGCCAGCAGCGAGAGGCCCGGGGGTAGCACAGATACGCAGTATTTT.

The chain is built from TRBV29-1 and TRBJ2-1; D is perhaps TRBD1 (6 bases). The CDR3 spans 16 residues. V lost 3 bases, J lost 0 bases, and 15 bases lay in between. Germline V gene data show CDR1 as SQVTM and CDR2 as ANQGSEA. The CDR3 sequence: CSVESVQGISYNEQFF. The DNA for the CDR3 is TGCAGCGTTGAGTCGGTACAGGGAATCTCCTACAATGAGCAGTTCTTC.

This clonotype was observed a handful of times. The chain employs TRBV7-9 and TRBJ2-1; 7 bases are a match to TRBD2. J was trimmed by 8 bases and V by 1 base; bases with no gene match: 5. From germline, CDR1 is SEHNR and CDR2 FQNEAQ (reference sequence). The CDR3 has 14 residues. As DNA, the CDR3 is TGTGCCAGCAGCTTAGATGGGACTACTTATGAGCAGTTCTTC. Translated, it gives CASSLDGTTYEQFF. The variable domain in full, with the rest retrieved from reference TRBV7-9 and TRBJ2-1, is DTGVSQNPRHKITKRGQNVTFRCDPISEHNRLYWYRQTLGQGPEFLTYFQNEAQLEKSRLLSDRFSAERPKGSFSTLEIQRTEQGDSAMYLCASSLDGTTYEQFFGPGTRLTVL.

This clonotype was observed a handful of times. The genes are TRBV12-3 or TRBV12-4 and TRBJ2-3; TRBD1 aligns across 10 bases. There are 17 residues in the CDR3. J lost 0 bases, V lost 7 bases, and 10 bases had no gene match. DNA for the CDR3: TGTGCCAGCACCTCCGGGACAGGGGAACCTAGCACAGATACGCAGTATTTT. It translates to CASTSGTGEPSTDTQYF.

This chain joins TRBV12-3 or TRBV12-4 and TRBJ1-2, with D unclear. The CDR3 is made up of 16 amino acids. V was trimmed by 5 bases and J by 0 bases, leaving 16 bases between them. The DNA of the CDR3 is TGTGCCAGCAGTCACAAGATGACGGAAACTAACTATGGCTACACCTTC. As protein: CASSHKMTETNYGYTF.

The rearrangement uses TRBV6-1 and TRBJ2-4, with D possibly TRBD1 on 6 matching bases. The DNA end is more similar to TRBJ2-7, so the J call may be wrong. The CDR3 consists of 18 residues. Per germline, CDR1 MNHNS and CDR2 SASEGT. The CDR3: CASSDQGYSTTFLYEQYF. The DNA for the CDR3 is TGTGCCAGCAGTGATCAGGGGTACTCTACTACTTTTCTCTACGAGCAGTACTTC.

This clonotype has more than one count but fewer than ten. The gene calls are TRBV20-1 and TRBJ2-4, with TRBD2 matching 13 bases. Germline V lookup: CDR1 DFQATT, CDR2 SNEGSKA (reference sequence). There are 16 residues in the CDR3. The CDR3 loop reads CSAKIGLAGVKNIQYF. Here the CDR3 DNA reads TGCAGCGCAAAAATCGGACTAGCGGGGGTCAAAAACATTCAGTACTTC.

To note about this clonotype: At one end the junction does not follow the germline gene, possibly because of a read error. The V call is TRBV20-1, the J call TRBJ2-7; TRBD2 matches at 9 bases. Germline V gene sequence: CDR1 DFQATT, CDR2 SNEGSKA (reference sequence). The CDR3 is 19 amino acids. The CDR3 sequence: CSARDMTIAGVSSYNEQYF. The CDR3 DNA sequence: TGCAGTGCTCGAGATATGACGATAGCGGGGGTTAGCTCCTACAATGAGCAGTACTTC.

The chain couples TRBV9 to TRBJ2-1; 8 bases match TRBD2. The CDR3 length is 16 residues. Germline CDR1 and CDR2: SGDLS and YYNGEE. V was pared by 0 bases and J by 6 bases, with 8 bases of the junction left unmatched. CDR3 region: CASSVGSGGRRNEQFF. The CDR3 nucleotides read TGTGCCAGCAGCGTAGGTTCGGGGGGGCGGCGCAATGAGCAGTTCTTC.

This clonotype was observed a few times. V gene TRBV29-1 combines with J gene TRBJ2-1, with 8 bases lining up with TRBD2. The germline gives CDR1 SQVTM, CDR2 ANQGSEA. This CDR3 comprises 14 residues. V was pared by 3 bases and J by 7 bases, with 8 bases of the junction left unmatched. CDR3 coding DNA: TGCAGCGTTGAGATTCTAGCGGGTAAGAATGAGCAGTTCTTC. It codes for CSVEILAGKNEQFF.

The CDR3 nucleotides are TGTGCCAGCTCCGATCAGGGGACAGTGCAGTACTTC. Its translation is CASSDQGTVQYF. V and J are TRBV18 and TRBJ2-4; the match to TRBD1 covers 7 bases. Losses at the gene ends were 6 bases for V and 13 bases for J; bases not matched to a gene: 9. The length of the CDR3 is 12 residues. Germline CDR1 reads KGHSH; CDR2 reads LQKENI.

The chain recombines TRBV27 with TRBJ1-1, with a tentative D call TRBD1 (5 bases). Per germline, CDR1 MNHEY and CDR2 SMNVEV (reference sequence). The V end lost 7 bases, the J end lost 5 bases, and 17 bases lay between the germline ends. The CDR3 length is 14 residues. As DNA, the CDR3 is TGTGCCAGCACCACCCCCGGGACCGGGACTGAAGCTTTCTTT. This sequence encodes CASTTPGTGTEAFF.

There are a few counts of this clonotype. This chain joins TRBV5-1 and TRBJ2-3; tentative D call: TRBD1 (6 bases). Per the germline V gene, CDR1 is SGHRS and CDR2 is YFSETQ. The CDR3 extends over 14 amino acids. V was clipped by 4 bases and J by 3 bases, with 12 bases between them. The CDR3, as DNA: TGCGCCAGCAGCATGACAGGCCCTACAGATACGCAGTATTTT. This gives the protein CASSMTGPTDTQYF. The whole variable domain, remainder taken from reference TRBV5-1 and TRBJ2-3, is KAGVTQTPRYLIKTRGQQVTLSCSPISGHRSVSWYQQTPGQGLQFLFEYFSETQRNKGNFPGRFSGRQFSNSRSEMNVSTLELGDSALYLCASSMTGPTDTQYFGPGTRLTVL.

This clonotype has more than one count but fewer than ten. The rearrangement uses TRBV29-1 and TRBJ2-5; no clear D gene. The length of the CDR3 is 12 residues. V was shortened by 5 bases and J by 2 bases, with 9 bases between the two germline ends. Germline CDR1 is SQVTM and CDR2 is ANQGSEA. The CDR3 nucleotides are TGCAGCGTTCTATTCTCACAAGAGACCCAGTACTTC. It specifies CSVLFSQETQYF.

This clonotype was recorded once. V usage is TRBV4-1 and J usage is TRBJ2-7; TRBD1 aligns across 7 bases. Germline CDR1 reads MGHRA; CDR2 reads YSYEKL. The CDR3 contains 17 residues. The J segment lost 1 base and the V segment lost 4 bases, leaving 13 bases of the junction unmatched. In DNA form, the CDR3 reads TGCGCCAGCAGCCTAAAAACAGGGGCGGGCGAATCCTACGAGCAGTACTTC. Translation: CASSLKTGAGESYEQYF.

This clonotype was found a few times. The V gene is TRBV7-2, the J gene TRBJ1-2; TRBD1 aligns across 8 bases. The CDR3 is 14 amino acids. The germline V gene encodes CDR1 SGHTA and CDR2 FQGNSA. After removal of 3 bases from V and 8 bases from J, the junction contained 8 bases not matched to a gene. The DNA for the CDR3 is TGTGCCAGCAGCTTCCAGGGGGCGTTAAGCGGCTACACCTTC. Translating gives CASSFQGALSGYTF.